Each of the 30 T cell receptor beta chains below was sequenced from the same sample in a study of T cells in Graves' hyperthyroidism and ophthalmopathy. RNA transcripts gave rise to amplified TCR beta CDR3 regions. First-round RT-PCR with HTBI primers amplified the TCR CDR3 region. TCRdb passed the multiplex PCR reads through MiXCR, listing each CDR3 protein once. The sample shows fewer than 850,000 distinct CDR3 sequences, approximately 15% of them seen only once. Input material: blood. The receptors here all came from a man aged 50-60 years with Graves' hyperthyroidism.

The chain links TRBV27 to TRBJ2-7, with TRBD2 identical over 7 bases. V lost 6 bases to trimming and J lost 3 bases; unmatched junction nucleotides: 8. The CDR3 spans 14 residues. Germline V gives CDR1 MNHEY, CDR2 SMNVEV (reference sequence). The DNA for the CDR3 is TGTGCCAGCAGCCTAGGGGAGGGCCTCTACGAGCAGTACTTC. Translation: CASSLGEGLYEQYF.

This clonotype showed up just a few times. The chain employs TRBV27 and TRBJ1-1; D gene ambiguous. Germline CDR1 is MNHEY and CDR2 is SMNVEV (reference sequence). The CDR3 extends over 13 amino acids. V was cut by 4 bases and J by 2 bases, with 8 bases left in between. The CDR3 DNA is TGTGCCAGCAGTTGGGCAGCAAACACTGAAGCTTTCTTT. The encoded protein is CASSWAANTEAFF.

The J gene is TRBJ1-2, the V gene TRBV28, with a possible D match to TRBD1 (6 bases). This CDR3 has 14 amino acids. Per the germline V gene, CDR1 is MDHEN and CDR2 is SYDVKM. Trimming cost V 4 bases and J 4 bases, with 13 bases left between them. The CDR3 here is CASSSAAGVYGYTF. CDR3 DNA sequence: TGTGCCAGCAGTTCCGCTGCAGGGGTCTATGGCTACACCTTC.

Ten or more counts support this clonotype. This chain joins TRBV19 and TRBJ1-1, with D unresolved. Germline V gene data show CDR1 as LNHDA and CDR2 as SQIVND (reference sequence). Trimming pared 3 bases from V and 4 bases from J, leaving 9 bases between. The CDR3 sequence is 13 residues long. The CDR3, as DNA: TGTGCCAGTAGTATTATCCAACGCACTGAAGCTTTCTTT. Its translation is CASSIIQRTEAFF.

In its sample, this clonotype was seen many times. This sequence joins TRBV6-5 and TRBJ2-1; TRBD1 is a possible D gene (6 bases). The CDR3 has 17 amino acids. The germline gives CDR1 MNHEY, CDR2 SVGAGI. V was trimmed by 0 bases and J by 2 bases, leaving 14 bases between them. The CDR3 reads CASSYSPGTGPYNEQFF. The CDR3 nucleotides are TGTGCCAGCAGTTACTCGCCGGGTACAGGGCCCTACAATGAGCAGTTCTTC.

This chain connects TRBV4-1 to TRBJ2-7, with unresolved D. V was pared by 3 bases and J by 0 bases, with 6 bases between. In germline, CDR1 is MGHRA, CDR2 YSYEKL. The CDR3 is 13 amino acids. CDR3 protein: CASSHASSYEQYF. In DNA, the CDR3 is TGCGCCAGCAGCCACGCGAGCTCCTACGAGCAGTACTTC.

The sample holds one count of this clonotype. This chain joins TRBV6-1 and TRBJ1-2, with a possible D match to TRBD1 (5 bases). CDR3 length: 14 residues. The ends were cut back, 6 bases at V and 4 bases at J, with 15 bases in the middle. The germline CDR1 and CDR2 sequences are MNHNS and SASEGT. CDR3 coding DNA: TGTGCCAGCAGCGATCTGGGGGTTGGCTATGGCTACACCTTC. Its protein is CASSDLGVGYGYTF.

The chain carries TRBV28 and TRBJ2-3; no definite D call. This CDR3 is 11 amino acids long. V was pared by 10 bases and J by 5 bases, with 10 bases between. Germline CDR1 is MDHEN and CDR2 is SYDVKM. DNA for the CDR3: TGTGCCACGAACTCAGGAGATACGCAGTATTTT. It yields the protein CATNSGDTQYF.

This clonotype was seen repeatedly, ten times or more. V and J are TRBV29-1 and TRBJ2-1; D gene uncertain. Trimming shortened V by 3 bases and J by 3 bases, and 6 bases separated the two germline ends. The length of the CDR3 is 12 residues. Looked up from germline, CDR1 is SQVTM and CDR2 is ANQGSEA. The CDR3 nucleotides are TGCAGCGTTGATACAAGCTACAATGAGCAGTTCTTC. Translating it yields CSVDTSYNEQFF.

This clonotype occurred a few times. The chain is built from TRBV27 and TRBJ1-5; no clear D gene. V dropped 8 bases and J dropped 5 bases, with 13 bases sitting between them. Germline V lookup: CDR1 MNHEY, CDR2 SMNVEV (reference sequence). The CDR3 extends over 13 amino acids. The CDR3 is CASGGSIYQPQHF. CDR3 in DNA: TGTGCCAGCGGAGGCTCGATCTATCAGCCCCAGCATTTT.

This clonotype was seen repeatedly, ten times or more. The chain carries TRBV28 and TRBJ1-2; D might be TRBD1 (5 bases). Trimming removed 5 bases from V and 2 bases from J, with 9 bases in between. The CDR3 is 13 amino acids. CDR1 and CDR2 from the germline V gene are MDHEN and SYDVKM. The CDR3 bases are TGTGCCAGCAGTCAAACAGGAAACTATGGCTACACCTTC. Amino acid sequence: CASSQTGNYGYTF.

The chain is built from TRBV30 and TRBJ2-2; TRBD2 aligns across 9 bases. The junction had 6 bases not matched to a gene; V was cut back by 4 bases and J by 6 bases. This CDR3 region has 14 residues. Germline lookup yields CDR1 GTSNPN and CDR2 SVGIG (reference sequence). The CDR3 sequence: CAWTRGGSAGELFF. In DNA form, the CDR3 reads TGTGCCTGGACGCGGGGGGGGAGTGCCGGGGAGCTGTTTTTT.

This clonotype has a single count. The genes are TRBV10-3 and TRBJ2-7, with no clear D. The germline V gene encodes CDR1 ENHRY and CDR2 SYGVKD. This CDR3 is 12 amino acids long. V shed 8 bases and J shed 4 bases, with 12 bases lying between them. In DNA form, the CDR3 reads TGTGCCATCCAGATGGAAGGTTACGAGCAGTACTTC. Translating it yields CAIQMEGYEQYF.

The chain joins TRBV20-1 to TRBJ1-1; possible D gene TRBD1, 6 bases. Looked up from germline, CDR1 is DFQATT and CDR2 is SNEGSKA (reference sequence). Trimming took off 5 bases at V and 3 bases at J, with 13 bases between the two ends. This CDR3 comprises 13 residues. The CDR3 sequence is CSAQGQTYTEAFF. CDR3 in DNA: TGCAGTGCTCAAGGACAGACCTACACTGAAGCTTTCTTT.

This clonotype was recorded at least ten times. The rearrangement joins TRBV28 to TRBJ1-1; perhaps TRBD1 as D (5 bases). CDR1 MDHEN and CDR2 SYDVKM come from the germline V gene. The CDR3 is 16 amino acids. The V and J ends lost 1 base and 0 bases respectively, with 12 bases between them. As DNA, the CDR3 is TGTGCCAGCAGTTTATCCCCTACAGGACTGAACACTGAAGCTTTCTTT. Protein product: CASSLSPTGLNTEAFF.

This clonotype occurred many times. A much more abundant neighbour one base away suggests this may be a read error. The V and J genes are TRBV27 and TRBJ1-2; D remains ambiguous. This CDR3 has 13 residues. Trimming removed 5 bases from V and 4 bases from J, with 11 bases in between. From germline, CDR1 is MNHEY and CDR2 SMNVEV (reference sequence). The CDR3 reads CASSTGRTYGYTF. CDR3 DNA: TGTGCCAGCAGTACCGGACGGACCTATGGCTACACCTTC.

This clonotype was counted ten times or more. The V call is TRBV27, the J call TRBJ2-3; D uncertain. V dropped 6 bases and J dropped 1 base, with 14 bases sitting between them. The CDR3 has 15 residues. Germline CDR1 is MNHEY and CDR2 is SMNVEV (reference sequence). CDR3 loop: CASRAISTGTDTQYF. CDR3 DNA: TGTGCCAGCAGAGCAATTAGCACAGGCACAGATACGCAGTATTTT.

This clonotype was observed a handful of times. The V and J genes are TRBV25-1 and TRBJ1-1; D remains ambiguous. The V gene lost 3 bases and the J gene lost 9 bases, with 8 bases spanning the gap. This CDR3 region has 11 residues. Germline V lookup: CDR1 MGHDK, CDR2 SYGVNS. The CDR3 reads CASSDQLQAFF. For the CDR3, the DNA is TGTGCCAGCAGTGATCAGTTACAAGCTTTCTTT.

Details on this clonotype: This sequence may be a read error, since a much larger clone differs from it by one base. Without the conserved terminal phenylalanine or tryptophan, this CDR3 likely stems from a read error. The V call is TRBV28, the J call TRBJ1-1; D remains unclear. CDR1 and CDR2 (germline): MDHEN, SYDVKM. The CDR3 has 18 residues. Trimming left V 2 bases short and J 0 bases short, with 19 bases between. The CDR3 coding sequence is TGTGCCAGCAGTTTACCCCGACATTGGAGCCTGATGAACACTGAAGCTTTCCTT. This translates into CASSLPRHWSLMNTEAFL.

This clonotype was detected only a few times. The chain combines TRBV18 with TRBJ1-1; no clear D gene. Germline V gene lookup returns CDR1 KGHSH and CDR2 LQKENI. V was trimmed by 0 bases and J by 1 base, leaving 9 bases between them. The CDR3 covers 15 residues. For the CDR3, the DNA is TGTGCCAGCTCACCACCGAGCTCTGGGAACACTGAAGCTTTCTTT. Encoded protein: CASSPPSSGNTEAFF.

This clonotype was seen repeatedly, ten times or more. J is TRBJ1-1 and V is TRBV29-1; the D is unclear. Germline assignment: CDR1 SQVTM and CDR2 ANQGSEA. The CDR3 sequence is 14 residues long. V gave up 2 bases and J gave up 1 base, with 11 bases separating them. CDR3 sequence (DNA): TGCAGCGTTGAAAGTGGACGGTGGAACACTGAAGCTTTCTTT. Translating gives CSVESGRWNTEAFF.

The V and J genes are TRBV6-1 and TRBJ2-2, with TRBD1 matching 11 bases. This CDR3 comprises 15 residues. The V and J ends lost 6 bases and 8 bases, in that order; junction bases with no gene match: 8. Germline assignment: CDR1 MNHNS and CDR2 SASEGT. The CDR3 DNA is TGTGCCAGCAGGAGGACAGGGGGCGGTAAGGGGGAGCTGTTTTTT. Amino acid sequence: CASRRTGGGKGELFF.

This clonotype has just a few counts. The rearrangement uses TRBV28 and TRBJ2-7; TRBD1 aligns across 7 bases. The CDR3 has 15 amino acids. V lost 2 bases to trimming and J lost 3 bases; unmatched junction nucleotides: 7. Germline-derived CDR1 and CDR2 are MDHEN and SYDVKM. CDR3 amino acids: CASSLKAGGVYEQYF. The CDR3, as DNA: TGTGCCAGCAGTTTAAAGGCAGGGGGTGTCTACGAGCAGTACTTC.

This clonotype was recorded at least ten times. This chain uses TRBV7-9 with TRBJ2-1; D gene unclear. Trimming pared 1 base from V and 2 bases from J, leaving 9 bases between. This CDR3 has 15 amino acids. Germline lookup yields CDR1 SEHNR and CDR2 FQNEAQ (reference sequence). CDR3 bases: TGTGCCAGCAGCTTAGTGGCGGCAGCCTACAATGAGCAGTTCTTC. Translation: CASSLVAAAYNEQFF.

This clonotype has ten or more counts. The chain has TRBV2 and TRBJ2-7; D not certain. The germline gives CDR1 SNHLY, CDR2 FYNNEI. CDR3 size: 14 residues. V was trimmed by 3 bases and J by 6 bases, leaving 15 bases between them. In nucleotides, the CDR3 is TGTGCCAGCAGTGATCGGCGGCCGCTCTTCGAGCAGTACTTC. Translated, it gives CASSDRRPLFEQYF.

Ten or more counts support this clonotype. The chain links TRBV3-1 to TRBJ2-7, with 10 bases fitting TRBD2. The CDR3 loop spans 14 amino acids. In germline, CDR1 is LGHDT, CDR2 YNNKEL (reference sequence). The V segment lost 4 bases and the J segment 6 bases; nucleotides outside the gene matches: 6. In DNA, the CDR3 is TGTGCCAGCAGCCCAATAAGACTAGCGGGCGAGCAGTACTTC. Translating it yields CASSPIRLAGEQYF.

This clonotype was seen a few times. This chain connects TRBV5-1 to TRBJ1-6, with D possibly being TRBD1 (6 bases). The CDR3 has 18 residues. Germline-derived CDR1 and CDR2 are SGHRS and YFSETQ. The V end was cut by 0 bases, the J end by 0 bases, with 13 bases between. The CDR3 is CASSLVGGQSSYNSPLHF. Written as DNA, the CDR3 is TGCGCCAGCAGCTTGGTGGGGGGCCAAAGCTCCTATAATTCACCCCTCCACTTT.

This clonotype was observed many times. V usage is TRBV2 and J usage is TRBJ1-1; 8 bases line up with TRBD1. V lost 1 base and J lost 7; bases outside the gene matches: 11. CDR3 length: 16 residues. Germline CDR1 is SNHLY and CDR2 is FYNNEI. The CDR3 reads CASSEDRGKRVGEAFF. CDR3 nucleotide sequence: TGTGCCAGCAGTGAAGACAGGGGGAAACGGGTCGGTGAAGCTTTCTTT.

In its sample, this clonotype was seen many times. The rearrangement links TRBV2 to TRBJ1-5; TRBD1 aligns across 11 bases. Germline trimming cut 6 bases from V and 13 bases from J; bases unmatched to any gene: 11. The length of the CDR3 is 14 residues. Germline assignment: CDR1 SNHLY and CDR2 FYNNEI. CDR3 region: CASRSGTGGVSQHF. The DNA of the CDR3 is TGTGCCAGCAGATCCGGGACAGGGGGTGTTTCTCAGCATTTT.

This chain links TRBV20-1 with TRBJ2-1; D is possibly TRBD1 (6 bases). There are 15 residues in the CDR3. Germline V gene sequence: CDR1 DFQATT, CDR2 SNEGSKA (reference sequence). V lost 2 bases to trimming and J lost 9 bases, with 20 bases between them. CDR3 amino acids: CSARPRGGNWGEQFF. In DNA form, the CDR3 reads TGCAGTGCTAGACCACGAGGGGGAAATTGGGGTGAGCAGTTCTTC.